A selection of T cell receptor beta chains follows, all from one sample in a study of T cells in Graves' hyperthyroidism and ophthalmopathy. TCRdb re-called the multiplex PCR reads through MiXCR, storing one row per CDR3 protein. The sample has 500,000 to 750,000 distinct CDR3 sequences, more than 45% seen once; the top ten hold roughly 7.7%. The sequenced sample was peripheral blood or thyroid tissue (not recorded which). All receptors derive from a woman aged 18 to 35 with Graves' hyperthyroidism. Each CDR3 is given without its conserved first and last residue. A D gene is named only where the DNA matches it firmly.

>TRBV29-1|TRBD1|TRBJ1-2
SVVPPSGGYYGYT
>TRBV24-1|TRBD1|TRBJ2-7
ATSDFKGGNYEQY
>TRBV5-4|-|TRBJ1-1
ATREMTEAF
>TRBV7-3|TRBD2|TRBJ2-5
ASSRTRRETQY
>TRBV6-5|-|TRBJ1-2
ASSPVGRNYGYT
>TRBV11-2|-|TRBJ2-7
ASSPQGHNEGEQY
>TRBV12-3/TRBV12-4|TRBD1|TRBJ1-2
ASLSSLQGDYGYT
>TRBV20-1|-|TRBJ1-2
SAKGGNGRT
>TRBV7-6|TRBD1|TRBJ1-6
ASSRADRVYNSPLH
>TRBV9|-|TRBJ1-1
ASRGGVDTEAF
>TRBV7-2|-|TRBJ2-7
ASSLVPNEQY
>TRBV19|TRBD1|TRBJ2-7
ATPDRGSLEQY
>TRBV7-9|-|TRBJ1-2
ASSTSGSYGYT
>TRBV7-9|TRBD2|TRBJ2-7
ASSDREGGVTGEQY
>TRBV5-5|TRBD1|TRBJ2-5
ACNPGQQETQY
>TRBV4-3|-|TRBJ1-6
ASSQDPGAGNNSPLH
>TRBV7-6|-|TRBJ2-3
ASSTGTDISTDTQY
>TRBV24-1|TRBD1|TRBJ1-5
ATATGTGHQPQH
>TRBV19|-|TRBJ1-5
ASSMTGTVSNNQPQH
>TRBV7-2|TRBD2|TRBJ2-7
ASSRRVLAGGPFYEQY
>TRBV11-2|-|TRBJ2-5
ASSLGRRIETQY
>TRBV5-1|-|TRBJ1-1
ASSLGASRGGGEAF